This T cell receptor (beta chain) was documented in a study of cytomegalovirus exposure and HLA in healthy donors. The primer mix had 60 Vbeta and 13 Jbeta primers. TCRdb's table, derived via immunoSEQ multiplex PCR, lists solely in-frame clones and lacks some. The table shows 70,000 to 95,000 clones, with about four fifths occurring only once. Study-wide points: TCR beta V- and J-gene trimming, according to a later analysis, was linked to a missense DCLRE1C variant.

Of note for this clone: As yet, its antigen is unknown.

The TCR originated in a woman younger than 45 in good health and CMV-seronegative. Specimen: PBMCs.

The CDR3 is CATRQTSGQSYNEQFF. The CDR3 region has the DNA TGCGCCACCCGACAAACATCCGGACAGAGTTACAATGAGCAGTTCTTC. The genes are TRBV5-1 and TRBJ2-1, with a weak D call TRBD1 (6 bases). The CDR3 has 16 residues. Germline CDR1 SGHRS, CDR2 YFSETQ. V was clipped by 9 bases and J by 4 bases, with 23 bases between them.